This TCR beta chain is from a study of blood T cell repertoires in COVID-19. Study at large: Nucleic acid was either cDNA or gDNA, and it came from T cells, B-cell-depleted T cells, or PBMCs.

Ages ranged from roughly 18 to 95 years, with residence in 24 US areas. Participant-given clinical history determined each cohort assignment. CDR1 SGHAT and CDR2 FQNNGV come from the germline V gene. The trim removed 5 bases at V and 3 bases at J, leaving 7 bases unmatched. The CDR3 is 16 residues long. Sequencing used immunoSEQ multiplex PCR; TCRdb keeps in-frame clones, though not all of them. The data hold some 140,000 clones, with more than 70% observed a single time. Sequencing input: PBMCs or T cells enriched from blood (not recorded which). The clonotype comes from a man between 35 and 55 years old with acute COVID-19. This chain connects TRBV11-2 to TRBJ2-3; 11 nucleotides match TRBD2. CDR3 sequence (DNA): TGTGCCAGCAGCGAGACTAGCGGGATGCAAACAGATACGCAGTATTTT. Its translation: CASSETSGMQTDTQYF.